This T cell receptor (beta chain) is drawn from a study of blood T cell repertoires in COVID-19. Study in general: Specimens from acute and convalescent COVID-19 originated in the United States, Italy and Spain.

The germline CDR1 and CDR2 sequences are SNHLY and FYNNEI. The CDR3 has 15 amino acids. V trimming: 2 bases; J trimming: 4 bases; junction bases outside the gene matches: 6. Authors' processing steps: Using reference gene primer amplification, nucleated cell counts were estimated. Assay used: immunoSEQ multiplex PCR; TCRdb lists only in-frame clones, some missing. That table is the source of V, J and clone size, and D and trimming were worked out from the DNA. There are 350,000 to 450,000 clones in the sample; 85% occur only once, and around 3.4% lies in the top ten. The chain joins TRBV2 to TRBJ2-7, with 9 bases matching TRBD1. What was sequenced was peripheral blood. The TCR was taken from a woman aged 18-30 years with acute or convalescent COVID-19. CDR3 protein: CASSEYGTGRYEQYF. Written as DNA, the CDR3 is TGTGCCAGCAGTGAATACGGGACAGGGCGTTACGAGCAGTACTTC.